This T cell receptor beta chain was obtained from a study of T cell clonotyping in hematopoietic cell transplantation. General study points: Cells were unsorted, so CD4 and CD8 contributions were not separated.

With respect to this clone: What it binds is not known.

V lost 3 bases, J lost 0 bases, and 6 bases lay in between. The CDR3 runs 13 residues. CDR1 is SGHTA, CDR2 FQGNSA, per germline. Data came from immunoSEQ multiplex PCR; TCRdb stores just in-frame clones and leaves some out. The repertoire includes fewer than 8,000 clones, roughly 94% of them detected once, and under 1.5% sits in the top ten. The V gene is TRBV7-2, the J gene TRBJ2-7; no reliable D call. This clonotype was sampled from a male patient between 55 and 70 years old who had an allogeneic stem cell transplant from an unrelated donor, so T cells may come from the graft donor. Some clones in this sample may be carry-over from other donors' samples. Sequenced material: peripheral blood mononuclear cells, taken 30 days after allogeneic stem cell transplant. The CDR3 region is CASSFPSSYEQYF. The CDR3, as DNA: TGTGCCAGCAGCTTTCCCAGCTCCTACGAGCAGTACTTC.